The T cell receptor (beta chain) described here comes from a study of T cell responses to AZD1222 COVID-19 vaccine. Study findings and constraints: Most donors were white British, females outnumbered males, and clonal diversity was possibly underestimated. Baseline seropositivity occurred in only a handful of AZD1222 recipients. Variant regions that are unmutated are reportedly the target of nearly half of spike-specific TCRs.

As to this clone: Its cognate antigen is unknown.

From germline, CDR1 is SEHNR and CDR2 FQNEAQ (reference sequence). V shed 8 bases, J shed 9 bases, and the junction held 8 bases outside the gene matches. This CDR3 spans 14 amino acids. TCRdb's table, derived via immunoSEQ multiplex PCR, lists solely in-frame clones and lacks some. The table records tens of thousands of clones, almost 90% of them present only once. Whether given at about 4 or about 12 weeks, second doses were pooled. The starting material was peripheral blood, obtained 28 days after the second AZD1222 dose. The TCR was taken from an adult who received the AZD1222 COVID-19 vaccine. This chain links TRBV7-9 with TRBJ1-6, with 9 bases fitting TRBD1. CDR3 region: CASARGTGTSPLHF. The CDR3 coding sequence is TGTGCCAGCGCCCGAGGGACAGGGACTTCACCCCTCCACTTT.